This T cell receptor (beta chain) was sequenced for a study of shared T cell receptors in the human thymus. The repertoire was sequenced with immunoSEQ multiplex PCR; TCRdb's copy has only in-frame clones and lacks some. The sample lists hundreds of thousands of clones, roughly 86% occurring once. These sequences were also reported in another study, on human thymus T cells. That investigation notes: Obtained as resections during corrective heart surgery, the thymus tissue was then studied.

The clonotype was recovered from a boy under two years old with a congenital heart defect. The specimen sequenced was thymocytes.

CDR3 sequence: CASSVVSGVPETQYF. CDR3 coding DNA: TGTGCCAGCAGCGTAGTCTCGGGGGTCCCAGAGACCCAGTACTTC. The chain has TRBV9 and TRBJ2-5, with a tentative D call TRBD2 (6 bases). V gave up 0 bases and J gave up 4 bases, with 13 bases separating them. CDR1 is SGDLS and CDR2 is YYNGEE in the germline V gene. The CDR3 is 15 amino acids.